The 30 T cell receptor beta chains presented below share a single source sample, sequenced in a study of cytomegalovirus exposure and HLA in healthy donors. Primers: 60 Vbeta forward and 13 Jbeta reverse. Method: immunoSEQ multiplex PCR; TCRdb's copy keeps in-frame clones and lacks some. The sample records roughly 120,000 clones, around 80% being singletons. The sample was PBMCs. These receptors all stem from a young man in good health and CMV-seropositive.

J is TRBJ2-3 and V is TRBV4-3, with 8 bases fitting TRBD2. Trimming at V came to 0 bases and at J to 10 bases, leaving 6 bases not matched to a gene. The CDR3 runs 14 residues. Germline CDR1 reads LGHNA; CDR2 reads YSLEER. The CDR3 here is CASSQDPRRGAQYF. CDR3 in DNA: TGCGCCAGCAGCCAAGATCCTCGGCGGGGGGCGCAGTATTTT.

This clone was seen more than once but under ten times. The junction does not match germline at one end; this may be a read error. This chain joins TRBV7-9 and TRBJ2-7, with TRBD1 identical over 8 bases. Germline CDR1 and CDR2: SEHNR and FQNEAQ (reference sequence). The CDR3 has 12 residues. CDR3 DNA sequence: TGTTCCAGCAGGCCCGACAGGGGCGAGCAGTACTTC. It yields the protein CSSRPDRGEQYF. The variable domain in full, with the rest retrieved from reference TRBV7-9 and TRBJ2-7, is DTGVSQNPRHKITKRGQNVTFRCDPISEHNRLYWYRQTLGQGPEFLTYFQNEAQLEKSRLLSDRFSAERPKGSFSTLEIQRTEQGDSAMYLCSSRPDRGEQYFGPGTRLTVT.

The chain links TRBV5-4 to TRBJ2-7; D call uncertain. Germline V gene data show CDR1 as SGHNT and CDR2 as YYREEE (reference sequence). The V end was cut by 3 bases, the J end by 2 bases, with 3 bases between. This CDR3 has 11 residues. CDR3 sequence: CASSSAYEQYF. CDR3 coding DNA: TGTGCCAGCAGCTCGGCCTACGAGCAGTACTTC. The complete variable domain, with remaining parts taken from reference TRBV5-4 and TRBJ2-7, reads ETGVTQSPTHLIKTRGQQVTLRCSSQSGHNTVSWYQQALGQGPQFIFQYYREEENGRGNFPPRFSGLQFPNYSSELNVNALELDDSALYLCASSSAYEQYFGPGTRLTVT.

The chain carries TRBV19 and TRBJ1-1, with D possibly being TRBD1 (6 bases). This CDR3 contains 14 residues. Trimming shortened V by 6 bases and J by 4 bases, and 15 bases separated the two germline ends. In germline, CDR1 is LNHDA, CDR2 SQIVND (reference sequence). The CDR3 coding sequence is TGTGCCAGTAGGTTCAGGGGAGGGGGCACTGAAGCTTTCTTT. This gives the protein CASRFRGGGTEAFF.

This CDR3 is CAWSVLGDEQFF. The CDR3 DNA follows: TGTGCCTGGAGTGTTTTAGGGGATGAGCAGTTCTTC. This sequence joins TRBV30 and TRBJ2-1; the D gene is possibly TRBD1 (5 bases). Trimming shortened V by 0 bases and J by 8 bases, and 8 bases separated the two germline ends. This CDR3 contains 12 residues. In germline, CDR1 is GTSNPN, CDR2 SVGIG (reference sequence).

This chain links TRBV2 with TRBJ2-1, with D hard to call. Germline assignment: CDR1 SNHLY and CDR2 FYNNEI. This CDR3 is built from 15 residues. Trimming left V 5 bases short and J 6 bases short, with 17 bases between. The CDR3 loop reads CASSPTSSTVNEQFF. The CDR3 bases are TGTGCCAGCAGTCCGACATCTTCGACGGTCAATGAGCAGTTCTTC.

V usage is TRBV6-5 and J usage is TRBJ2-7, with 10 bases that match TRBD1. V lost 10 bases and J lost 5; bases outside the gene matches: 5. Germline V gene lookup returns CDR1 MNHEY and CDR2 SVGAGI. The CDR3 is 12 amino acids. CDR3 in DNA: TGTGCCAACAGACAGGGGGCAGACGAGCAGTACTTC. It is translated as CANRQGADEQYF.

Turning to this clone: The junction shows a germline mismatch at one end, possibly a read error. CDR3 sequence reads: CASSLNRGSMAF. The CDR3 DNA is TGTGCCAGCAGTTTAAACAGGGGTTCCATGGCCTTC. The rearrangement joins TRBV28 to TRBJ1-2; 7 positions agree with TRBD1. The CDR3 has 12 residues. Germline-derived CDR1 and CDR2 are MDHEN and SYDVKM.

The chain employs TRBV7-8 and TRBJ1-1; 9 bases align to TRBD1. After removal of 5 bases from V and 3 bases from J, the junction contained 4 bases not matched to a gene. CDR3 length: 14 amino acids. Per germline, CDR1 SGHVS and CDR2 FQNEAQ. CDR3 amino acids: CASSTGGTDTEAFF. In DNA form, the CDR3 reads TGTGCCAGCAGCACAGGGGGCACAGACACTGAAGCTTTCTTT.

This clone showed up just once. V usage is TRBV5-5 and J usage is TRBJ1-1; 7 positions agree with TRBD1. The CDR3 covers 14 residues. The germline CDR1 and CDR2 sequences are SGHKS and YYEKEE (reference sequence). Trimming cost V 3 bases and J 2 bases; bases outside gene matches: 4. CDR3 amino acids: CASSWGQLNTEAFF. In DNA, the CDR3 is TGTGCCAGCAGCTGGGGACAGCTCAACACTGAAGCTTTCTTT. The entire variable domain, with the rest obtained from reference TRBV5-5 and TRBJ1-1, is as follows: DAGVTQSPTHLIKTRGQQVTLRCSPISGHKSVSWYQQVLGQGPQFIFQYYEKEERGRGNFPDRFSARQFPNYSSELNVNALLLGDSALYLCASSWGQLNTEAFFGQGTRLTVV.

The V gene is TRBV6-1, the J gene TRBJ2-7; TRBD1 agrees at 9 bases. In germline, CDR1 is MNHNS, CDR2 SASEGT. The CDR3 spans 14 residues. V shed 7 bases and J 5 bases; nucleotides not matched to a gene: 9. The CDR3 protein is CASKVGDREDEQYF. For the CDR3, the DNA is TGTGCCAGCAAGGTGGGGGACAGGGAAGACGAGCAGTACTTC.

The genes are TRBV5-6 and TRBJ2-7; 15 nucleotides line up with TRBD2. J lost 7 bases, V lost 0 bases, and 5 bases had no gene match. The CDR3 has 16 amino acids. Germline V gives CDR1 SGHDT, CDR2 YYEEEE. In nucleotides, the CDR3 is TGTGCCAGCAGCTTGGCCCCGGGACTAGCGGGGGGAGAGCAGTACTTC. Translated: CASSLAPGLAGGEQYF.

The rearrangement links TRBV5-4 to TRBJ1-2; weak D call: TRBD1 (5 bases). Trimming took 3 bases from V and 8 from J, leaving 14 bases between them. CDR1 and CDR2 from the germline V gene are SGHNT and YYREEE (reference sequence). The CDR3 is made up of 13 amino acids. The CDR3 DNA reads as TGTGCCAGCAGCTCTTCGGGGGTATCGGGCTACACCTTC. Protein product: CASSSSGVSGYTF. The full variable domain, its missing parts supplied by reference TRBV5-4 and TRBJ1-2, is ETGVTQSPTHLIKTRGQQVTLRCSSQSGHNTVSWYQQALGQGPQFIFQYYREEENGRGNFPPRFSGLQFPNYSSELNVNALELDDSALYLCASSSSGVSGYTFGSGTRLTVV.

V and J are TRBV30 and TRBJ2-2; 9 bases are shared with TRBD1. The CDR3 contains 13 residues. The junction had 5 bases not matched to a gene; V was cut back by 5 bases and J by 7 bases. Germline assignment: CDR1 GTSNPN and CDR2 SVGIG (reference sequence). The CDR3 spells CAWATGGDGELFF. For the CDR3, the DNA is TGTGCCTGGGCGACAGGGGGGGACGGGGAGCTGTTTTTT.

There are a few counts of this clone. The chain has TRBV30 and TRBJ1-1; no clear D. V was pared by 5 bases and J by 6 bases, with 13 bases between. There are 12 residues in the CDR3. The germline V gene encodes CDR1 GTSNPN and CDR2 SVGIG (reference sequence). CDR3 residues: CAWVFVSAEAFF. CDR3 bases: TGTGCCTGGGTGTTCGTTTCGGCTGAAGCTTTCTTT.

V is TRBV7-9 and J is TRBJ1-4, with D perhaps matching TRBD1 (5 bases). Germline V gene sequence: CDR1 SEHNR, CDR2 FQNEAQ (reference sequence). V was cut by 3 bases and J by 7 bases, with 12 bases left in between. This CDR3 contains 14 residues. The CDR3 DNA sequence: TGTGCCAGCAGCTTCGCCGGGGGTAGTGAAAAACTGTTTTTT. Translated: CASSFAGGSEKLFF.

The chain has TRBV5-1 and TRBJ2-2; 7 nucleotides align to TRBD1. Germline-derived CDR1 and CDR2 are SGHRS and YFSETQ. V trimming: 4 bases; J trimming: 4 bases; junction bases outside the gene matches: 4. CDR3 length equals 14 residues. The CDR3 loop reads CASSKGQFTGELFF. The DNA for the CDR3 is TGCGCCAGCAGCAAGGGACAGTTCACCGGGGAGCTGTTTTTT.

The V gene is TRBV6-1, the J gene TRBJ2-1, with D possibly matching TRBD1 (7 bases). The germline CDR1 and CDR2 sequences are MNHNS and SASEGT. The CDR3 contains 14 residues. Trimming took off 10 bases at V and 5 bases at J, with 18 bases between the two ends. CDR3 sequence reads: CATKRQGGDNEQFF. In nucleotides, the CDR3 is TGTGCCACCAAACGACAGGGAGGAGACAATGAGCAGTTCTTC.

The chain couples TRBV2 to TRBJ2-5; 9 nucleotides agree with TRBD2. The CDR3 has 17 amino acids. Losses at the gene ends were 7 bases for V and 0 bases for J; bases not matched to a gene: 12. From germline, CDR1 is SNHLY and CDR2 FYNNEI. The CDR3 DNA reads TGTGCCAGCACGTTTGTACTAGCGGGTTGGAACCAAGAGACCCAGTACTTC. Its protein is CASTFVLAGWNQETQYF.

The chain couples TRBV5-8 to TRBJ1-1; D possibly corresponds to TRBD1 (6 bases). The CDR3 extends over 14 amino acids. The V gene lost 2 bases and the J gene lost 1 base, with 9 bases spanning the gap. CDR1 SGHTS and CDR2 YDEGEE come from the germline V gene. CDR3 protein: CASSFPTGNTEAFF. In DNA, the CDR3 is TGTGCCAGCAGCTTCCCGACAGGGAACACTGAAGCTTTCTTT.

The chain uses TRBV23-1 and TRBJ1-5; 12 bases line up with TRBD1. TRBV23-1 is known as an ORF, though its function is uncertain. This CDR3 has 14 amino acids. V gave up 11 bases and J gave up 6 bases; unmatched junction bases: 8. The CDR3 DNA reads as TGCGCCGACCGGGACAGGGGGCTAGGTCAGCCCCAGCATTTT. Translated, it gives CADRDRGLGQPQHF.

The chain employs TRBV19 and TRBJ2-7; 11 bases are shared with TRBD2. The length of the CDR3 is 15 residues. Losses at the gene ends were 5 bases for V and 3 bases for J; bases not matched to a gene: 6. From germline, CDR1 is LNHDA and CDR2 SQIVND (reference sequence). This CDR3 reads CASSPLAGGSYEQYF. CDR3 sequence (DNA): TGTGCCAGTAGTCCTCTAGCGGGAGGAAGCTACGAGCAGTACTTC.

The chain has TRBV19 and TRBJ1-2; the match to TRBD1 covers 8 bases. The CDR3 sequence is 13 residues long. Germline-derived CDR1 and CDR2 are LNHDA and SQIVND (reference sequence). Trimming took 6 bases from V and 1 from J; bases not matched to a gene: 1. CDR3 bases: TGTGCCAGTAGGGGACAGGATAACTATGGCTACACCTTC. Its translation: CASRGQDNYGYTF. The whole variable domain, remainder taken from reference TRBV19 and TRBJ1-2, is DGGITQSPKYLFRKEGQNVTLSCEQNLNHDAMYWYRQDPGQGLRLIYYSQIVNDFQKGDIAEGYSVSREKKESFPLTVTSAQKNPTAFYLCASRGQDNYGYTFGSGTRLTVV.

This chain joins TRBV6-6 and TRBJ1-5; 9 positions match TRBD1. V trimming: 4 bases; J trimming: 6 bases; junction bases outside the gene matches: 10. The CDR3 is 16 residues long. Germline CDR1 MNHNY, CDR2 SVGAGI (reference sequence). The CDR3 coding sequence is TGTGCCAGCAGTTTGAGGGACAGGGTAAGAGGTCAGCCCCAGCATTTT. It translates to CASSLRDRVRGQPQHF.

This clone was seen a few times. This chain joins TRBV2 and TRBJ1-6; possibly TRBD1 for D (6 bases). V was pared by 6 bases and J by 6 bases, with 18 bases between. This CDR3 region has 16 residues. Germline V lookup: CDR1 SNHLY, CDR2 FYNNEI. Here the CDR3 DNA reads TGTGCCAGCAGGGGGGGCGGGAGTCGAAGTAATTCACCCCTCCACTTT. This gives the protein CASRGGGSRSNSPLHF.

The sample holds a few counts of this clone. The chain has TRBV30 and TRBJ2-2, with D possibly matching TRBD2 (7 bases). This CDR3 is built from 15 residues. Germline V gene sequence: CDR1 GTSNPN, CDR2 SVGIG (reference sequence). V was trimmed by 2 bases and J by 5 bases, leaving 15 bases between them. This chain's CDR3 is CAWSKGGARTGELFF. In DNA, the CDR3 is TGTGCCTGGAGTAAAGGGGGGGCGAGGACCGGGGAGCTGTTTTTT.

This sequence joins TRBV29-1 and TRBJ2-5, with no clear D. The germline V and J ends were trimmed by 8 bases and 2 bases, with 18 bases remaining between them. The CDR3 covers 14 residues. The V gene's germline CDR1 is SQVTM and CDR2 ANQGSEA. The CDR3 bases are TGCAGCATACCCCAGGCGCCGGAACAAGAGACCCAGTACTTC. Translation gives CSIPQAPEQETQYF.

The gene calls are TRBV6-6 and TRBJ2-1; maybe TRBD1 (6 bases). Germline V gives CDR1 MNHNY, CDR2 SVGAGI (reference sequence). V was pared by 8 bases and J by 5 bases, with 13 bases between. The CDR3 covers 13 residues. CDR3 loop: CASGEDSDNEQFF. The CDR3 DNA reads TGTGCCAGCGGTGAGGACAGTGACAATGAGCAGTTCTTC.

In regard to this clone: One end of the junction varies from germline; a read error may be responsible. This chain links TRBV7-9 with TRBJ2-7; 12 nucleotides align to TRBD1. CDR3 length: 15 residues. Germline assignment: CDR1 SEHNR and CDR2 FQNEAQ (reference sequence). DNA for the CDR3: TGTTCCAGCTCCGATAGGGACAGGGGGCTCTCCGAGCAGTACTTC. Residues: CSSSDRDRGLSEQYF.

This clone was seen a handful of times. V usage is TRBV30 and J usage is TRBJ2-3; the match to TRBD2 covers 11 bases. Germline V gene lookup returns CDR1 GTSNPN and CDR2 SVGIG (reference sequence). Trimming removed 0 bases from V and 6 bases from J; junction bases left unmatched: 5. CDR3 length: 15 amino acids. The CDR3 nucleotides read TGTGCCTGGAGTGTAGGTAGCGGGGGGGCGGATACGCAGTATTTT. Its translation is CAWSVGSGGADTQYF.